This T cell receptor (beta chain) was profiled in a study of Graves' ophthalmopathy and Graves' hyperthyroidism. Background on the study: The study drew peripheral blood at initial diagnosis, before any treatment.

About this clonotype: No antigen is known for it.

Moderate-to-severe activity, with CAS ≥3, NOSPECS ≥4 and duration under 3 months, characterized the donors with ophthalmopathy. From fresh peripheral blood, approximately 10 ml in volume, the PBMCs were obtained. The study, taken as a whole, reports: Forecasting of ophthalmopathy progression by the model achieved less than 71% sensitivity and less than 80% specificity.

CDR1 SGHNT and CDR2 YENEEA come from the germline V gene. This CDR3 spans 17 amino acids. Between the trimmed V and J ends, which lost 1 base and 2 bases, there was a span of 14 bases. For repertoire sequencing, the TCR beta CDR3 regions were amplified from RNA transcripts. HTBI-primed RT-PCR formed the first round, and a multiplex PCR formed the second. TCRdb passed the multiplex PCR reads through MiXCR, listing each CDR3 protein once. Here the sample spans approximately 700,000 distinct CDR3 sequences, about 41% being singletons. Source material: peripheral blood. The origin of this receptor is an adult man with Graves' ophthalmopathy. This sequence joins TRBV11-3 and TRBJ2-2; D is perhaps TRBD1 (6 bases). CDR3 DNA: TGTGCCAGCAGCTTAGTCGGGACCGGGACAAACACCGGGGAGCTGTTTTTT. Translation: CASSLVGTGTNTGELFF.